Presented here are 32 T cell receptor beta chains from one specimen sequenced in a study of blood T cell repertoires in COVID-19. Clones were sequenced by immunoSEQ multiplex PCR, and TCRdb holds only the in-frame ones, with some missing. The sample contains about 190,000 clones, approximately 73% of which appear only once. The sample taken for sequencing was PBMCs or T cells enriched from blood (not recorded which). The source is a woman aged 50 to 65 with acute COVID-19.

J is TRBJ1-6 and V is TRBV27, with 7 bases identical to TRBD1. The CDR3 is 11 amino acids. CDR1 is MNHEY and CDR2 is SMNVEV in the germline V gene (reference sequence). Trimming removed 8 bases from V and 12 bases from J; junction bases left unmatched: 4. The CDR3 loop reads CASQGEGPLHF. The CDR3 DNA reads TGTGCCAGCCAGGGGGAAGGACCCCTCCACTTT.

The V call is TRBV7-2, the J call TRBJ1-6, with D uncertain. V was pared by 2 bases and J by 10 bases, with 12 bases between. Per the germline V gene, CDR1 is SGHTA and CDR2 is FQGNSA. This CDR3 comprises 14 residues. CDR3 loop: CASSLMGEKSPLHF. The CDR3 DNA follows: TGTGCCAGCAGCTTAATGGGAGAGAAGTCACCCCTCCACTTT. Combining the CDR3 with reference TRBV7-2 and TRBJ1-6 gives the whole variable domain GAGVSQSPSNKVTEKGKDVELRCDPISGHTALYWYRQSLGQGLEFLIYFQGNSAPDKSGLPSDRFSAERTGGSVSTLTIQRTQQEDSAVYLCASSLMGEKSPLHFGNGTRLTVT.

The rearrangement uses TRBV5-4 and TRBJ2-3; 8 bases are a match to TRBD1. After removal of 1 base from V and 6 bases from J, the junction contained 13 bases not matched to a gene. This CDR3 has 17 residues. CDR1 SGHNT and CDR2 YYREEE come from the germline V gene (reference sequence). The DNA for the CDR3 is TGTGCCAGCAGCTTGACCCGCGGCGGACAGGGACCGGATACGCAGTATTTT. Translation: CASSLTRGGQGPDTQYF. Drawing the rest from reference TRBV5-4 and TRBJ2-3, the complete variable domain is ETGVTQSPTHLIKTRGQQVTLRCSSQSGHNTVSWYQQALGQGPQFIFQYYREEENGRGNFPPRFSGLQFPNYSSELNVNALELDDSALYLCASSLTRGGQGPDTQYFGPGTRLTVL.

V gene TRBV5-1 combines with J gene TRBJ2-5; D not resolved. The CDR3 consists of 15 residues. Per germline, CDR1 SGHRS and CDR2 YFSETQ. The V end lost 0 bases, the J end lost 3 bases, and 12 bases lay between the germline ends. CDR3: CASSLVGRQEETQYF. CDR3 DNA sequence: TGCGCCAGCAGCTTGGTAGGAAGGCAGGAAGAGACCCAGTACTTC.

The rearrangement links TRBV30 to TRBJ1-1, with D uncertain. Germline V gene sequence: CDR1 GTSNPN, CDR2 SVGIG (reference sequence). Deletions cut 3 bases from V and 7 bases from J, with 15 bases between. CDR3 length: 13 residues. In DNA form, the CDR3 reads TGTGCCTGGAGCGACACACAGCCCCTTGAAGCTTTCTTT. This sequence encodes CAWSDTQPLEAFF.

The rearrangement uses TRBV2 and TRBJ1-4; TRBD1 might be the D (5 bases). This CDR3 is 17 amino acids long. The V gene lost 3 bases and the J gene lost 8 bases, with 22 bases spanning the gap. Germline assignment: CDR1 SNHLY and CDR2 FYNNEI. CDR3 nucleotide sequence: TGTGCCAGCAGTGACTTCTGGTGGGGATCATCAGGGGAAAAACTGTTTTTT. Residues: CASSDFWWGSSGEKLFF.

The V and J genes are TRBV4-3 and TRBJ2-2, with 8 bases identical to TRBD2. Germline V gene sequence: CDR1 LGHNA, CDR2 YSLEER. This CDR3 region has 16 residues. J was trimmed by 1 base and V by 0 bases; bases with no gene match: 1. CDR3 sequence: CASSQESGRNTGELFF. The CDR3 DNA sequence: TGCGCCAGCAGCCAAGAGAGCGGGAGGAACACCGGGGAGCTGTTTTTT.

This clone occurred a few times. This rearrangement joins TRBV16 to TRBJ1-5; D perhaps matches TRBD1 (5 bases). Germline lookup yields CDR1 KGHSY and CDR2 FQNENV. The CDR3 sequence is 13 residues long. V was shortened by 6 bases and J by 4 bases, with 10 bases between the two germline ends. CDR3 sequence reads: CASSLQENQPQHF. The CDR3 nucleotides are TGTGCCAGCAGTTTACAGGAGAATCAGCCCCAGCATTTT.

V and J are TRBV6-2 or TRBV6-3 and TRBJ1-2; D may be TRBD1 (6 bases). V was pared by 5 bases and J by 8 bases, with 9 bases between. Germline CDR1 and CDR2: MNHEY and SVGEGT. The CDR3 spans 11 residues. The CDR3 DNA sequence: TGTGCCAGCAGTCAGGGGAGAGGCTACACCTTC. It is translated as CASSQGRGYTF.

This chain links TRBV19 with TRBJ2-5, with 7 bases matching TRBD1. J gave up 5 bases and V 1 base, and 7 bases lay outside the gene matches. The CDR3 loop spans 15 amino acids. CDR1 is LNHDA and CDR2 is SQIVND in the germline V gene (reference sequence). The CDR3 sequence is CASSIGEGALETQYF. CDR3 coding DNA: TGTGCCAGTAGTATAGGTGAGGGGGCTCTGGAGACCCAGTACTTC.

The chain has TRBV3-1 (or the pseudogene TRBV3-2) and TRBJ1-4, with 8 positions matching TRBD1. This CDR3 region has 14 residues. The germline V gene has CDR1 LGHDT and CDR2 YNNKEL (reference sequence). With 4 bases clipped from V and 7 bases from J, the junction kept 5 bases outside the gene matches. CDR3 in DNA: TGTGCCAGCAGCCGGGACAGGTCCTTTGAAAAACTGTTTTTT. This gives the protein CASSRDRSFEKLFF.

This chain uses TRBV10-1 with TRBJ1-1; D remains ambiguous. Trimming removed 4 bases at V and 4 bases at J, with 10 bases between. The CDR3 consists of 13 residues. Germline loops: CDR1 WNHNN, CDR2 SYGVQD (reference sequence). CDR3 amino acids: CASSVGRATEAFF. The CDR3 DNA follows: TGCGCCAGCAGTGTCGGGAGGGCCACTGAAGCTTTCTTT.

The V gene is TRBV5-5, the J gene TRBJ1-4; D unclear. This CDR3 is built from 13 residues. V was clipped by 0 bases and J by 6 bases, with 6 bases between them. The germline CDR1 and CDR2 sequences are SGHKS and YYEKEE (reference sequence). CDR3 DNA sequence: TGTGCCAGCAGCTTGGCAACGGATGAAAAACTGTTTTTT. This encodes CASSLATDEKLFF.

The CDR3 coding sequence is TGTGCCAGTAGTACCGGGACAGAAGGATCACCCCTCCACTTT. Protein product: CASSTGTEGSPLHF. The rearrangement joins TRBV19 to TRBJ1-6, with TRBD1 matching 7 bases. V lost 4 bases and J lost 10; bases outside the gene matches: 7. CDR1 and CDR2 from the germline V gene are LNHDA and SQIVND (reference sequence). The CDR3 extends over 14 amino acids.

The chain carries TRBV19 and TRBJ2-5; a weak D match, TRBD2 (6 bases). This CDR3 is built from 13 residues. Germline CDR1 is LNHDA and CDR2 is SQIVND (reference sequence). The germline V and J ends were trimmed by 9 bases and 5 bases, with 16 bases remaining between them. CDR3 residues: CASGMTSSETQYF. The CDR3 DNA reads as TGTGCCAGCGGGATGACTAGTTCCGAGACCCAGTACTTC.

The chain employs TRBV7-8 and TRBJ2-3; the D is unclear. V shed 4 bases and J shed 0 bases, with 11 bases lying between them. The germline CDR1 and CDR2 sequences are SGHVS and FQNEAQ. The CDR3 spans 15 residues. The CDR3 nucleotides read TGTGCCAGCAGCTCCAGGCCCGCTAGCACAGATACGCAGTATTTT. Translation gives CASSSRPASTDTQYF.

This chain connects TRBV19 to TRBJ1-2; 7 nucleotides agree with TRBD1. J was trimmed by 0 bases and V by 6 bases; bases with no gene match: 7. In germline, CDR1 is LNHDA, CDR2 SQIVND (reference sequence). CDR3 length: 15 residues. The CDR3 is CASSRQGGANYGYTF. CDR3 nucleotides: TGTGCCAGTAGCCGACAGGGCGGAGCTAACTATGGCTACACCTTC.

The J gene is TRBJ2-3, the V gene TRBV6-2 or TRBV6-3; tentative D call: TRBD2 (6 bases). Trimming pared 2 bases from V and 1 base from J, leaving 7 bases between. Germline CDR1 and CDR2: MNHEY and SVGEGT. The CDR3 has 14 residues. CDR3 DNA: TGTGCCAGCAGTTACCGCGGGGGCACAGATACGCAGTATTTT. Amino acid sequence: CASSYRGGTDTQYF.

The rearrangement links TRBV6-6 to TRBJ2-5, with D maybe TRBD2 (6 bases). This CDR3 spans 14 amino acids. Per the germline V gene, CDR1 is MNHNY and CDR2 is SVGAGI (reference sequence). The V end was cut by 6 bases, the J end by 2 bases, with 13 bases between. The DNA of the CDR3 is TGTGCCAGCAGCCGGACTAACGAGCAAGAGACCCAGTACTTC. It encodes CASSRTNEQETQYF.

On this clone: Other DNA sequences from this sample encode an identical CDR3 as well. The chain joins TRBV5-4 to TRBJ2-1; D is undetermined. Germline loops: CDR1 SGHNT, CDR2 YYREEE (reference sequence). The V end lost 0 bases, the J end lost 5 bases, and 6 bases lay between the germline ends. The CDR3 runs to 13 residues. The CDR3 DNA follows: TGTGCCAGCAGCTTGGGCCGGGACAATGAGCAGTTCTTC. This encodes CASSLGRDNEQFF.

This chain uses TRBV6-1 with TRBJ1-2, with D possibly being TRBD1 (5 bases). Germline V gives CDR1 MNHNS, CDR2 SASEGT. Trimming removed 6 bases from V and 10 bases from J, with 9 bases in between. This CDR3 contains 10 residues. CDR3: CASRQVVYTF. CDR3 nucleotide sequence: TGTGCCAGCAGACAGGTTGTCTACACCTTC.

The rearrangement joins TRBV7-6 to TRBJ1-1; a weak D match, TRBD1 (6 bases). V lost 1 base and J 6 bases, leaving 9 bases between the germline ends. This CDR3 is built from 13 residues. Germline values: CDR1 SGHVS, CDR2 FNYEAQ. CDR3 protein: CASSLGGGPEAFF. As DNA, the CDR3 is TGTGCCAGCAGCTTAGGGGGGGGGCCTGAAGCTTTCTTT.

The V and J genes are TRBV7-2 and TRBJ1-5, with TRBD1 identical over 7 bases. Germline trimming cut 4 bases from V and 3 bases from J; bases unmatched to any gene: 6. Per the germline V gene, CDR1 is SGHTA and CDR2 is FQGNSA. The CDR3 contains 15 residues. The DNA for the CDR3 is TGTGCCAGCAGCTCAGGGGGACCGACCAATCAGCCCCAGCATTTT. Translation gives CASSSGGPTNQPQHF.

The chain joins TRBV28 to TRBJ1-1; maybe TRBD1 (6 bases). The germline V and J ends were trimmed by 6 bases and 4 bases, with 27 bases remaining between them. The CDR3 contains 18 residues. Looked up from germline, CDR1 is MDHEN and CDR2 is SYDVKM. CDR3 protein: CASSRIRGGADESTEAFF. The CDR3 DNA reads as TGTGCCAGCAGCCGAATTAGGGGGGGGGCCGACGAGAGCACTGAAGCTTTCTTT.

The rearrangement links TRBV2 to TRBJ2-7, with TRBD1 matching 7 bases. Trimming at V came to 4 bases and at J to 7 bases, leaving 7 bases not matched to a gene. Germline assignment: CDR1 SNHLY and CDR2 FYNNEI. The CDR3 totals 13 residues. CDR3 coding DNA: TGTGCCAGCAGTGTGCAGGGGGTTGGAGAGCAGTACGTC. Translated: CASSVQGVGEQYV.

This clone was detected a few times. The chain has TRBV10-2 and TRBJ1-6; perhaps TRBD1 as D (5 bases). Trimming removed 8 bases at V and 7 bases at J, with 15 bases between. Germline V gives CDR1 WSHSY, CDR2 SAAADI. CDR3 length: 14 amino acids. In nucleotides, the CDR3 is TGCGCCAGCCAGGGAAGGGGCCCGAATTCACCCCTCCACTTT. Translated: CASQGRGPNSPLHF.

The rearrangement uses TRBV25-1 and TRBJ2-5; 10 nucleotides align to TRBD2. The CDR3 length is 17 residues. Germline V CDR1 and CDR2: MGHDK, SYGVNS. After removal of 7 bases from V and 1 base from J, the junction contained 12 bases not matched to a gene. The CDR3 nucleotides are TGTGCCAGCAAACCCTCCCCACTAGCGGGGTTCCAAGAGACCCAGTACTTC. Its translation is CASKPSPLAGFQETQYF.

The CDR3: CASSLAGGPNNSPLHF. The CDR3 nucleotides are TGCGCCAGCAGCTTGGCCGGAGGCCCCAATAATTCACCCCTCCACTTT. The chain employs TRBV5-1 and TRBJ1-6; D uncertain. CDR1 is SGHRS and CDR2 is YFSETQ in the germline V gene. The germline V and J ends were trimmed by 0 bases and 5 bases, with 12 bases remaining between them. The CDR3 has 16 residues.

The genes are TRBV7-2 and TRBJ1-2; D is ambiguous. The CDR3 extends over 13 amino acids. Trimming shortened V by 1 base and J by 7 bases, and 10 bases separated the two germline ends. Germline V gene data show CDR1 as SGHTA and CDR2 as FQGNSA. CDR3 nucleotides: TGTGCCAGCAGCTTAGAAAAGAGAGGTGGCTACACCTTC. It specifies CASSLEKRGGYTF. Complete variable domain (other parts from reference TRBV7-2 and TRBJ1-2): GAGVSQSPSNKVTEKGKDVELRCDPISGHTALYWYRQSLGQGLEFLIYFQGNSAPDKSGLPSDRFSAERTGGSVSTLTIQRTQQEDSAVYLCASSLEKRGGYTFGSGTRLTVV.

The V call is TRBV7-2, the J call TRBJ1-4, with TRBD1 as a possible D gene (5 bases). The germline gives CDR1 SGHTA, CDR2 FQGNSA. The CDR3 is 16 amino acids. V was clipped by 5 bases and J by 8 bases, with 21 bases between them. The CDR3 DNA sequence: TGTGCCAGCAGCACACAAGCGTATGGCACAGGAGAAAAACTGTTTTTT. It translates to CASSTQAYGTGEKLFF.

The chain combines TRBV24-1 with TRBJ2-2; no definite D call. The CDR3 length is 17 residues. The germline V and J ends were trimmed by 3 bases and 0 bases, with 13 bases remaining between them. Germline values: CDR1 KGHDR, CDR2 SFDVKD. The CDR3, as DNA: TGTGCCACCAGTGATACCCGTTCAGGCGCGAACACCGGGGAGCTGTTTTTT. Its translation is CATSDTRSGANTGELFF.

The V and J genes are TRBV29-1 and TRBJ2-5; perhaps TRBD2 as D (5 bases). Germline lookup yields CDR1 SQVTM and CDR2 ANQGSEA. V gave up 4 bases and J gave up 3 bases, with 9 bases separating them. The CDR3 contains 12 residues. CDR3 DNA: TGCAGCGTTGGAACGGGAAAAGAGACCCAGTACTTC. As protein: CSVGTGKETQYF.